Sequencing of this TCR beta chain was carried out in a study of OX40 agonist ivuxolimab in advanced cancers. CDR1 MNHEY and CDR2 SVGAGI come from the germline V gene. V was shortened by 5 bases and J by 4 bases, with 6 bases between the two germline ends. There are 11 residues in the CDR3. Assay: immunoSEQ multiplex PCR; the TCRdb copy retains only in-frame clones and omits some. The sample holds fewer than 85,000 clones, around four fifths seen once. V gene TRBV6-5 combines with J gene TRBJ2-7; D ambiguous. The sequence came from an adult with an advanced solid tumor such as melanoma, head and neck, liver or kidney cancer. The source was CD4+ or CD8+ T cells sorted from blood, collected in a trial of the OX40 agonist ivuxolimab. CDR3 residues: CASSEFYEQYF. CDR3 DNA sequence: TGTGCCAGCAGTGAATTTTACGAGCAGTACTTC.